This TCR beta chain stems from a study of T cell changes during pregnancy in multiple sclerosis. The method was immunoSEQ multiplex PCR; TCRdb's version includes in-frame clones alone and lacks a portion of them. This sample has tens of thousands of clones; around 90% occur once, and the top ten carry more than 0.55%. The specimen comprised CD4+ T cells from peripheral blood mononuclear cells, sampled in the second trimester of pregnancy. This receptor was obtained from a female donor with multiple sclerosis, enrolled in a pregnancy study.

CDR3 in amino acids: CASSRPGAVETQYF. In DNA, the CDR3 is TGCGCCAGCAGCCGCCCAGGGGCGGTGGAGACCCAGTACTTC. The V and J genes are TRBV5-1 and TRBJ2-5, with D possibly matching TRBD1 (6 bases). V gave up 4 bases and J gave up 5 bases, with 15 bases separating them. Germline V gives CDR1 SGHRS, CDR2 YFSETQ. The CDR3 spans 14 residues.